This record concerns one T cell receptor beta chain sequence. What it recognizes is unknown. Full-length variable regions came from constant-region reverse primers plus semi-nested Nested Universal Primer A PCR. A single record per CDR3 protein comes from TCRdb applying MiXCR to the 5' RACE reads. The sample lists about 42,000 distinct CDR3 sequences; approximately 31% were seen once. Memory CD4+ cells were defined as CD4+CD45RO+CD25-. Findings and limits, study-wide: Whole repertoires were not studied in the larger cohort, only one V-J beta rearrangement. Tumor-infiltrating Treg TCR alpha and beta sequences overlapped most with tumor naive CD4+ T cells, then blood naive.

Sequencing input: tumor-infiltrating memory CD4+ T cells sorted from the breast tumor. Subset of the sample: memory CD4+ T cells, CD4+CD45RO+CD25-. The origin of this receptor is a female donor with breast cancer.

The CDR3 nucleotides are TGTGCCAGCTCACCCCAGGAGAACTATGGCTACACCTTC. Translation gives CASSPQENYGYTF. The chain is built from TRBV18 and TRBJ1-2; no reliable D call. The V and J ends lost 3 bases and 2 bases respectively, with 7 bases between them. This CDR3 contains 13 residues. Germline V gene sequence: CDR1 KGHSH, CDR2 LQKENI.